This TCR beta chain was identified in a study of cytomegalovirus exposure and HLA in healthy donors. Study context: Findings of an earlier analysis included 117 million unique TCR beta sequences from some 200 million T cells. Study-wide points: The authors later found HLA-associated TCR beta chains more clonally expanded than equally common others. The listing of roughly 160 TCR beta chains classed them as cytomegalovirus-associated. Sequencing likely caused a cluster of highly shared sequence variants.

The primer mix had 60 Vbeta and 13 Jbeta primers. TCRdb's table, derived via immunoSEQ multiplex PCR, lists solely in-frame clones and lacks some. The sample includes 100,000 to 150,000 clones, approximately 81% of them seen just once. In germline, CDR1 is SGHRS, CDR2 YFSETQ. V dropped 3 bases and J dropped 1 base, with 7 bases sitting between them. There are 14 residues in the CDR3. This clone occurred once. The antigen remains undetermined. The chain links TRBV5-1 to TRBJ1-4, with D hard to call. Sample: PBMCs. The TCR originated in a young man in good health and CMV-seropositive. The DNA for the CDR3 is TGCGCCAGCAGCTGGGCTCAAACTAATGAAAAACTGTTTTTT. Amino acid sequence: CASSWAQTNEKLFF.